Following are 4 T cell receptor beta chains from one sample sequenced in a study of cytomegalovirus exposure and HLA in healthy donors. PCR used 60 Vbeta primers and 13 Jbeta primers. The assay was immunoSEQ multiplex PCR, and TCRdb's table has in-frame clones only and misses some. The sample lists about 97,000 clones, under 85% seen once, with under 2% in the top ten. Input material: PBMCs. These receptors were collected from a woman in her 40s in good health and CMV-seronegative.

Written as DNA, the CDR3 is TGTGCCAGCAGTTCGGGGGGCAGGGGAAACACCATATATTTT. Its protein product is CASSSGGRGNTIYF. V usage is TRBV6-6 and J usage is TRBJ1-3; perhaps TRBD1 as D (6 bases). Germline CDR1 and CDR2: MNHNY and SVGAGI (reference sequence). This CDR3 comprises 14 residues. V was pared by 4 bases and J by 4 bases, with 11 bases between.

In DNA, the CDR3 is TGTGCCAGCAGCCCCGCGACAGGGGTTAATTCACCCCTCCACTTT. Amino acid sequence: CASSPATGVNSPLHF. The rearrangement joins TRBV6-6 to TRBJ1-6; 8 nucleotides agree with TRBD1. The CDR3 contains 15 residues. Germline V CDR1 and CDR2: MNHNY, SVGAGI (reference sequence). Trimming took 6 bases from V and 6 from J; bases not matched to a gene: 7.

The gene calls are TRBV2 and TRBJ2-7; TRBD2 agrees at 13 bases. The CDR3 has 15 amino acids. Germline V lookup: CDR1 SNHLY, CDR2 FYNNEI. J lost 3 bases, V lost 5 bases, and 4 bases had no gene match. CDR3 protein: CASSTGTSGVYEQYF. CDR3 in DNA: TGTGCCAGCAGTACCGGGACTAGCGGGGTCTACGAGCAGTACTTC.

The genes are TRBV18 and TRBJ2-1, with D maybe TRBD2 (6 bases). The CDR3 consists of 15 residues. V was clipped by 3 bases and J by 0 bases, with 9 bases between them. CDR1 is KGHSH, CDR2 LQKENI, per germline. CDR3 in amino acids: CASSPSTSSYNEQFF. The CDR3 DNA reads TGTGCCAGCTCACCCTCGACTAGCTCCTACAATGAGCAGTTCTTC.